This passage covers 25 T cell receptor beta chains from one sample sequenced in a study of cytotoxic CD8 clonotypes in ibrutinib-treated CLL. The repertoire was sequenced with immunoSEQ multiplex PCR; TCRdb's copy has only in-frame clones and lacks some. The table lists roughly 250,000 clones, under 80% of them singletons. Sequencing used PBMCs, obtained after 24 months of ibrutinib treatment. All receptors derive from a human donor with chronic lymphocytic leukemia.

This clone was counted only a few times. The J gene is TRBJ2-1, the V gene TRBV19; the D call may be TRBD1 or TRBD2 (6 bases each). The length of the CDR3 is 11 residues. Germline CDR1 is LNHDA and CDR2 is SQIVND (reference sequence). Trimming took 5 bases from V and 14 from J, leaving 13 bases between them. The CDR3 loop reads CASSPGGKEFF. The CDR3 nucleotides are TGTGCCAGTAGTCCCGGGGGCAAGGAGTTCTTC.

This clone was counted only a few times. The chain employs TRBV28 and TRBJ1-1, with D tentatively TRBD1 (5 bases). Germline V gene sequence: CDR1 MDHEN, CDR2 SYDVKM. The CDR3 consists of 13 residues. The ends were cut back, 2 bases at V and 8 bases at J, with 12 bases in the middle. As DNA, the CDR3 is TGTGCCAGCAGTTTAGCTTGGGGGAAAGAAGCTTTCTTT. Its translation is CASSLAWGKEAFF.

The chain carries TRBV29-1 and TRBJ2-1; 8 bases agree with TRBD1. The germline gives CDR1 SQVTM, CDR2 ANQGSEA. V was clipped by 3 bases and J by 4 bases; unmatched bases: 5. The CDR3 is made up of 14 amino acids. CDR3 sequence (DNA): TGCAGCGTTGACCCCGGACAGGGTTACAATGAGCAGTTCTTC. The encoded protein is CSVDPGQGYNEQFF.

The J gene is TRBJ2-5, the V gene TRBV6-5; a weak D match, TRBD1 (6 bases). Germline V gives CDR1 MNHEY, CDR2 SVGAGI. This CDR3 is 15 amino acids long. Trimming stripped 7 bases from V and 2 bases from J, with 17 bases between. The CDR3 protein is CASTEGQGLQETQYF. The CDR3 nucleotides are TGTGCCAGCACCGAAGGCCAGGGGCTACAAGAGACCCAGTACTTC.

The chain uses TRBV27 and TRBJ2-7, with TRBD2 as a possible D gene (5 bases). Trimming took 3 bases from V and 3 from J, leaving 15 bases between them. This CDR3 has 15 amino acids. Germline loops: CDR1 MNHEY, CDR2 SMNVEV (reference sequence). CDR3 loop: CASSLGEGPVYEQYF. DNA for the CDR3: TGTGCCAGCAGTTTGGGTGAGGGCCCCGTCTACGAGCAGTACTTC.

This clone was seen only once. The V gene is TRBV30, the J gene TRBJ2-5; tentative D call: TRBD2 (5 bases). V was clipped by 5 bases and J by 5 bases, with 18 bases between them. The germline V gene encodes CDR1 GTSNPN and CDR2 SVGIG (reference sequence). This CDR3 spans 14 amino acids. DNA of the CDR3: TGTGCCTGGGAAAACGGGTCAGGACTTGAGACCCAGTACTTC. This codes for CAWENGSGLETQYF.

This clone was seen only once. This chain links TRBV6-5 with TRBJ2-5; TRBD2 matches 12 bases. CDR1 is MNHEY and CDR2 is SVGAGI in the germline V gene. The CDR3 runs to 16 residues. The junction had 6 bases not matched to a gene; V was cut back by 2 bases and J by 5 bases. The CDR3 is CASSYTGLAGRETQYF. The CDR3 DNA sequence: TGTGCCAGCAGTTACACCGGACTAGCGGGACGGGAGACCCAGTACTTC.

The V and J genes are TRBV2 and TRBJ1-1; D is uncertain. Trimming stripped 6 bases from V and 4 bases from J, with 12 bases between. This CDR3 spans 13 amino acids. CDR1 and CDR2 (germline): SNHLY, FYNNEI. CDR3 in amino acids: CASSSLEGTEAFF. CDR3 in DNA: TGTGCCAGCAGCTCTTTGGAGGGCACTGAAGCTTTCTTT.

This clone has more than one count but fewer than ten. This sequence joins TRBV30 and TRBJ2-3; 7 bases match TRBD2. After removal of 5 bases from V and 6 bases from J, the junction contained 8 bases not matched to a gene. The CDR3 sequence is 13 residues long. Germline CDR1 GTSNPN, CDR2 SVGIG (reference sequence). DNA of the CDR3: TGTGCCTGGGGGCGGGAGAGATTCGATACGCAGTATTTT. Protein product: CAWGRERFDTQYF.

This clone was seen only once. The rearrangement joins TRBV25-1 to TRBJ2-5; tentatively, D is TRBD1 or TRBD2 (5 bases each). From germline, CDR1 is MGHDK and CDR2 SYGVNS. Deletions cut 4 bases from V and 3 bases from J, with 18 bases between. The CDR3 length is 16 residues. Here the CDR3 reads CASSVSPILGEETQYF. The DNA for the CDR3 is TGTGCCAGCAGTGTATCCCCCATTTTGGGGGAAGAGACCCAGTACTTC. Using reference TRBV25-1 and TRBJ2-5 for the parts outside the CDR3, the full variable domain is EADIYQTPRYLVIGTGKKITLECSQTMGHDKMYWYQQDPGMELHLIHYSYGVNSTEKGDLSSESTVSRIRTEHFPLTLESARPSHTSQYLCASSVSPILGEETQYFGPGTRLLVL.

This clone was observed a handful of times. Different DNA sequences within this sample yield the same CDR3. V and J are TRBV29-1 and TRBJ2-5, with TRBD2 as a possible D gene (5 bases). Trimming took 7 bases from V and 1 from J, leaving 10 bases between them. CDR1 is SQVTM and CDR2 is ANQGSEA in the germline V gene. The CDR3 sequence is 12 residues long. The CDR3 bases are TGCAGCGGAGGGAGCGGCCAAGAGACCCAGTACTTC. Protein product: CSGGSGQETQYF. Supplemented by reference TRBV29-1 and TRBJ2-5, the full variable domain reads SAVISQKPSRDICQRGTSLTIQCQVDSQVTMMFWYRQQPGQSLTLIATANQGSEATYESGFVIDKFPISRPNLTFSTLTVSNMSPEDSSIYLCSGGSGQETQYFGPGTRLLVL.

The rearrangement uses TRBV28 and TRBJ1-3, with D maybe TRBD1 (6 bases). The CDR3 is 14 amino acids. Between the trimmed V and J ends, which lost 3 bases and 4 bases, there was a span of 10 bases. Germline loops: CDR1 MDHEN, CDR2 SYDVKM. CDR3 sequence: CASSFGQTGNTIYF. DNA for the CDR3: TGTGCCAGCAGTTTCGGACAGACCGGAAACACCATATATTTT.

The V call is TRBV27, the J call TRBJ2-3; D may be TRBD1 (8 bases). V lost 3 bases, J lost 3 bases, and 16 bases lay in between. The CDR3 has 16 residues. Germline V gene sequence: CDR1 MNHEY, CDR2 SMNVEV (reference sequence). The CDR3 sequence: CASSFRGRGSTDTQYF. DNA of the CDR3: TGTGCCAGCAGTTTCAGGGGGCGCGGGAGTACAGATACGCAGTATTTT.

In DNA form, the CDR3 reads TGTGCCAGTAGTATCGACGGATTCTCTGGAAACACCATATATTTT. This gives the protein CASSIDGFSGNTIYF. The chain is built from TRBV19 and TRBJ1-3; no firm D call. The V end was cut by 3 bases, the J end by 0 bases, with 9 bases between. Germline CDR1 reads LNHDA; CDR2 reads SQIVND (reference sequence). The CDR3 length is 15 residues.

The chain carries TRBV5-6 and TRBJ2-7, with 9 bases that match TRBD2. From germline, CDR1 is SGHDT and CDR2 YYEEEE. The V and J ends lost 4 bases and 7 bases, in that order; junction bases with no gene match: 9. The CDR3 contains 14 residues. CDR3 nucleotides: TGTGCCAGCAGCCCGCCTAGCGGGATGGATGAGCAGTACTTC. Translation gives CASSPPSGMDEQYF.

The J gene is TRBJ2-5, the V gene TRBV5-4; 7 nucleotides align to TRBD1. The trim removed 1 base at V and 5 bases at J, leaving 5 bases unmatched. CDR1 is SGHNT and CDR2 is YYREEE in the germline V gene (reference sequence). CDR3 length equals 14 residues. In nucleotides, the CDR3 is TGTGCCAGCAGCTTGCAGGGGGTTGGTGAGACCCAGTACTTC. This translates into CASSLQGVGETQYF.

J is TRBJ2-3 and V is TRBV4-1; 12 bases map to TRBD2. Per the germline V gene, CDR1 is MGHRA and CDR2 is YSYEKL. V shed 8 bases and J 1 base; nucleotides not matched to a gene: 4. The CDR3 totals 15 residues. The CDR3 nucleotides are TGCGCCAGCCGACTAGCGGGAGTTCGCACAGATACGCAGTATTTT. It translates to CASRLAGVRTDTQYF.

This clone has just one count. The chain carries TRBV19 and TRBJ1-4; D gene uncertain. Germline V gene lookup returns CDR1 LNHDA and CDR2 SQIVND (reference sequence). This CDR3 region has 14 residues. V lost 8 bases and J 0 bases, leaving 10 bases between the germline ends. CDR3 residues: CASSFSATNEKLFF. Written as DNA, the CDR3 is TGTGCCAGTTCCTTTAGTGCAACTAATGAAAAACTGTTTTTT.

The chain links TRBV6-5 to TRBJ1-4, with TRBD1 matching 9 bases. This CDR3 contains 14 residues. J lost 8 bases, V lost 6 bases, and 7 bases had no gene match. The germline V gene has CDR1 MNHEY and CDR2 SVGAGI. The CDR3 reads CASSRTGAREKLFF. CDR3 bases: TGTGCCAGCAGCAGGACAGGGGCGAGGGAAAAACTGTTTTTT.

J is TRBJ2-2 and V is TRBV29-1, with TRBD2 as a possible D gene (6 bases). Deletions cut 5 bases from V and 4 bases from J, with 14 bases between. The CDR3 sequence is 14 residues long. Germline V gives CDR1 SQVTM, CDR2 ANQGSEA. In nucleotides, the CDR3 is TGCAGCGTTCGCGCGGGGCGGGGCACCGGGGAGCTGTTTTTT. It codes for CSVRAGRGTGELFF.

This clone has a single count. The chain joins TRBV6-5 to TRBJ2-7; 7 nucleotides agree with TRBD1. The CDR3 is 12 residues long. The germline CDR1 and CDR2 sequences are MNHEY and SVGAGI. V was pared by 8 bases and J by 2 bases, with 3 bases of the junction left unmatched. DNA for the CDR3: TGTGCCAGCGAGGACAGGACCTACGAGCAGTACTTC. It yields the protein CASEDRTYEQYF.

The J gene is TRBJ2-1, the V gene TRBV5-1; 7 nucleotides align to TRBD2. The germline gives CDR1 SGHRS, CDR2 YFSETQ. CDR3 length: 12 residues. With V trimmed by 7 bases and J by 8 bases, 6 bases remained unmatched. CDR3 nucleotide sequence: TGCGCCAGCGGAACAGCGGGATATGAGCAGTTCTTC. This encodes CASGTAGYEQFF. The full variable domain, in which reference TRBV5-1 and TRBJ2-1 provide the parts outside the CDR3, is KAGVTQTPRYLIKTRGQQVTLSCSPISGHRSVSWYQQTPGQGLQFLFEYFSETQRNKGNFPGRFSGRQFSNSRSEMNVSTLELGDSALYLCASGTAGYEQFFGPGTRLTVL.

A few counts support this clone. The chain combines TRBV29-1 with TRBJ2-5; D remains unclear. V gave up 4 bases and J gave up 1 base, with 4 bases separating them. CDR3 size: 11 residues. CDR1 is SQVTM and CDR2 is ANQGSEA in the germline V gene. CDR3 region: CSVVGQETQYF. DNA for the CDR3: TGCAGCGTTGTTGGCCAAGAGACCCAGTACTTC.

V gene TRBV4-3 combines with J gene TRBJ2-3; D ambiguous. The CDR3 runs to 13 residues. Germline lookup yields CDR1 LGHNA and CDR2 YSLEER. V lost 4 bases, J lost 2 bases, and 7 bases lay in between. The CDR3 DNA reads as TGCGCCAGCAGCCGTGGGGACACAGATACGCAGTATTTT. The encoded protein is CASSRGDTDTQYF.

The rearrangement links TRBV19 to TRBJ2-1; the match to TRBD2 covers 7 bases. This CDR3 is 14 amino acids long. Trimming at V came to 3 bases and at J to 8 bases, leaving 7 bases not matched to a gene. Per the germline V gene, CDR1 is LNHDA and CDR2 is SQIVND (reference sequence). The CDR3 DNA reads as TGTGCCAGTAGTATGGCGGGAGTCGGCCATGAGCAGTTCTTC. Protein product: CASSMAGVGHEQFF.